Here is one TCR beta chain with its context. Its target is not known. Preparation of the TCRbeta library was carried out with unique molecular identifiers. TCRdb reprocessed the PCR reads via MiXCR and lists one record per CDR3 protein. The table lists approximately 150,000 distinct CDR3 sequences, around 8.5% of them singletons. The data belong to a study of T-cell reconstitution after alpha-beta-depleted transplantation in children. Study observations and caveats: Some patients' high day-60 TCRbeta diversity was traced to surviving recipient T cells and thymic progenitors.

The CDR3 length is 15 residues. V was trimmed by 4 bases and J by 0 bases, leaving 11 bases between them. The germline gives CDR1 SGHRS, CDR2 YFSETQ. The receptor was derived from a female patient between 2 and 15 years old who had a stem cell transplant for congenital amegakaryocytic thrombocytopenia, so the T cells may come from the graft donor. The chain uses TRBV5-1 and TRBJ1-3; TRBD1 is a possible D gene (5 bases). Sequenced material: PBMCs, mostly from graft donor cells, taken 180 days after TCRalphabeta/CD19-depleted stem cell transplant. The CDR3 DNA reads TGCGCCAGCAGCATCCTGGGGGTCTCTGGAAACACCATATATTTT. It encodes CASSILGVSGNTIYF.